What follows are 8 T cell receptor beta chains derived from one specimen sequenced in a study of CD8 T cells in ankylosing spondylitis. TCRdb re-derived calls from the 5' RACE reads in MiXCR, one entry per CDR3 protein. Of 350,000 or so distinct CDR3 sequences listed, roughly 14% are singletons. Sequencing was done on a sample of blood, either unsorted or a sorted T cell fraction (not recorded which). The receptors stem from a male donor with ankylosing spondylitis or in good health (not recorded which).

At least ten counts were recorded for this clonotype. V is TRBV10-3 and J is TRBJ2-7; 8 bases map to TRBD1. The germline gives CDR1 ENHRY, CDR2 SYGVKD. The CDR3 has 14 residues. V trimming: 7 bases; J trimming: 7 bases; junction bases outside the gene matches: 12. This CDR3 is CAIKKQGDPGEQYF. In DNA form, the CDR3 reads TGTGCCATCAAAAAACAGGGGGATCCGGGTGAGCAGTACTTC.

This clonotype occurred a few times. This rearrangement joins TRBV4-2 to TRBJ1-3, with a weak D call TRBD1 (5 bases). Per germline, CDR1 LGHNA and CDR2 YNFKEQ. This CDR3 has 16 amino acids. V was clipped by 4 bases and J by 1 base, with 14 bases between them. This CDR3 reads CASSPNPGGSGNTIYF. CDR3 sequence (DNA): TGTGCCAGCAGCCCGAATCCCGGGGGATCTGGAAACACCATATATTTT.

This clonotype was counted at least ten times. V gene TRBV9 combines with J gene TRBJ1-5; 9 bases align to TRBD1. The CDR3 length is 15 residues. Germline lookup yields CDR1 SGDLS and CDR2 YYNGEE. J lost 6 bases, V lost 0 bases, and 4 bases had no gene match. This CDR3 is CASSVGQGEGQPQHF. CDR3 in DNA: TGTGCCAGCAGCGTAGGACAGGGGGAGGGTCAGCCCCAGCATTTT.

The J gene is TRBJ2-1, the V gene TRBV6-5; no definite D call. Between the trimmed V and J ends, which lost 6 bases and 10 bases, there was a span of 13 bases. This CDR3 region has 12 residues. From germline, CDR1 is MNHEY and CDR2 SVGAGI. The CDR3 reads CASSHNRIEQFF. The CDR3 nucleotides read TGTGCCAGCAGCCATAATCGAATCGAGCAGTTCTTC.

This sequence joins TRBV12-5 and TRBJ2-1; 9 bases agree with TRBD2. After removal of 5 bases from V and 5 bases from J, the junction contained 13 bases not matched to a gene. Germline CDR1 LGHNT, CDR2 FRNRAP. The CDR3 has 17 amino acids. The DNA of the CDR3 is TGTGCTAGTGGTCTACCGACTAGCGGAGGTACCGACAATGAGCAGTTCTTC. Amino acid sequence: CASGLPTSGGTDNEQFF.

This clonotype was observed a few times. This chain links TRBV10-2 with TRBJ1-1; D is unclear. The germline gives CDR1 WSHSY, CDR2 SAAADI. This CDR3 is built from 12 residues. Trimming shortened V by 6 bases and J by 6 bases, and 11 bases separated the two germline ends. CDR3: CASSVPGAEAFF. CDR3 sequence (DNA): TGCGCCAGCAGCGTCCCAGGAGCTGAAGCTTTCTTT.

V gene TRBV5-1 combines with J gene TRBJ1-1, with a weak D call TRBD1 (5 bases). The V end lost 0 bases, the J end lost 2 bases, and 11 bases lay between the germline ends. The CDR3 extends over 15 amino acids. From germline, CDR1 is SGHRS and CDR2 YFSETQ. The CDR3 loop reads CASSLVGDLNTEAFF. CDR3 in DNA: TGCGCCAGCAGCTTGGTGGGGGACCTCAACACTGAAGCTTTCTTT.

This sequence joins TRBV5-1 and TRBJ2-5; possible D gene TRBD1, 6 bases. Per the germline V gene, CDR1 is SGHRS and CDR2 is YFSETQ. The CDR3 is 13 amino acids. V lost 9 bases, J lost 2 bases, and 14 bases lay in between. The CDR3 loop is CANPRTEQETQYF. CDR3 sequence (DNA): TGCGCCAACCCACGGACAGAACAAGAGACCCAGTACTTC.